The rows below give T cell receptor beta chains drawn from one sample of a study of blood T cell repertoires in COVID-19. The data were produced by immunoSEQ multiplex PCR, yet TCRdb's version contains in-frame clones alone and is incomplete. Among some 260,000 clones listed, just over 85% were seen once. Sequenced input: PBMCs or T cells enriched from blood (not recorded which). The receptors originated from a man in his forties who had recovered from COVID-19. The CDR3 runs from the conserved cysteine through the conserved F or W. A D gene is named only where the DNA matches it firmly. For some rows the clone size is stated as once, few or many, or as a class when expanded; others skip it.

j_gene: TRBJ2-2
abundance: NA
v_gene: TRBV2
d_gene: NA
CDR3aa: CASKIGSTGELFF
CDR3nt: TGTGCCAGCAAAATTGGTAGCACCGGGGAGCTGTTTTTT

j_gene: TRBJ1-2
abundance: NA
v_gene: TRBV10-1
d_gene: NA
CDR3aa: CASSEEKPNYGYTF
CDR3nt: TGCGCCAGCAGTGAAGAGAAGCCTAACTATGGCTACACCTTC

j_gene: TRBJ2-5
abundance: NA
v_gene: TRBV7-9
d_gene: TRBD1
CDR3aa: CASRSGQQETQYF
CDR3nt: TGTGCCAGCAGATCGGGACAGCAAGAGACCCAGTACTTC

j_gene: TRBJ2-5
abundance: NA
v_gene: TRBV9
d_gene: TRBD2
CDR3aa: CASSGRGGAWETQYF
CDR3nt: TGTGCCAGCAGCGGCCGCGGGGGGGCGTGGGAGACCCAGTACTTC

j_gene: TRBJ2-5
abundance: NA
v_gene: TRBV9
d_gene: NA
CDR3aa: CASSVDLGRETQYF
CDR3nt: TGTGCCAGCAGCGTAGATCTCGGGAGAGAGACCCAGTACTTC

j_gene: TRBJ2-1
abundance: NA
v_gene: TRBV7-9
d_gene: TRBD2
CDR3aa: CASSLVFGGGSYNEQFF
CDR3nt: TGTGCCAGCAGCTTAGTGTTCGGGGGGGGCTCCTACAATGAGCAGTTCTTC

j_gene: TRBJ1-2
abundance: NA
v_gene: TRBV7-9
d_gene: TRBD1
CDR3aa: CASSLRTGGMSNYGYTF
CDR3nt: TGTGCCAGCAGCCTCCGGACAGGGGGCATGAGCAACTATGGCTACACCTTC

j_gene: TRBJ2-5
abundance: NA
v_gene: TRBV1
d_gene: NA
CDR3aa: CTSSQDVAETQYF
CDR3nt: TGCACCAGCAGCCAAGATGTAGCAGAGACCCAGTACTTC

j_gene: TRBJ1-1
abundance: once
v_gene: TRBV12-3/TRBV12-4
d_gene: NA
CDR3aa: CASSFGPGPEAFF
CDR3nt: TGTGCCAGCAGTTTTGGTCCAGGGCCTGAAGCTTTCTTT

j_gene: TRBJ1-3
abundance: NA
v_gene: TRBV7-6
d_gene: NA
CDR3aa: CASSPTGSGNTIYF
CDR3nt: TGTGCCAGCAGCCCGACAGGTTCTGGAAACACCATATATTTT

j_gene: TRBJ2-7
abundance: NA
v_gene: TRBV6-5
d_gene: TRBD2
CDR3aa: CASGGRMYEQYF
CDR3nt: TGTGCCAGCGGCGGGAGAATGTACGAGCAGTACTTC

j_gene: TRBJ1-2
abundance: NA
v_gene: TRBV5-6
d_gene: NA
CDR3aa: CASSSGAWVGYTF
CDR3nt: TGTGCCAGCAGCTCGGGAGCTTGGGTAGGCTACACCTTC

j_gene: TRBJ1-1
abundance: NA
v_gene: TRBV30
d_gene: NA
CDR3aa: CAWSPISGDGTEAFF
CDR3nt: TGTGCCTGGAGTCCGATTTCGGGGGATGGCACTGAAGCTTTCTTT

j_gene: TRBJ2-7
abundance: NA
v_gene: TRBV4-2
d_gene: NA
CDR3aa: CASSQQGGSYEQYF
CDR3nt: TGTGCCAGCAGCCAACAGGGAGGCAGCTACGAGCAGTACTTC

j_gene: TRBJ2-2
abundance: NA
v_gene: TRBV11-3
d_gene: TRBD2
CDR3aa: CASSLSVAGVRTGELFF
CDR3nt: TGTGCCAGCAGCCTCTCGGTAGCGGGAGTTCGGACCGGGGAGCTGTTTTTT

j_gene: TRBJ2-3
abundance: NA
v_gene: TRBV7-9
d_gene: NA
CDR3aa: CASSLGASGTDTQYF
CDR3nt: TGTGCCAGCAGCTTAGGGGCTAGCGGCACAGATACGCAGTATTTT

j_gene: TRBJ1-1
abundance: NA
v_gene: TRBV7-9
d_gene: TRBD1
CDR3aa: CASSLAQGAPTEAFF
CDR3nt: TGTGCCAGCAGCTTAGCGCAGGGGGCGCCCACTGAAGCTTTCTTT

j_gene: TRBJ1-1
abundance: NA
v_gene: TRBV10-1
d_gene: NA
CDR3aa: CASKGPGVVVTEAFF
CDR3nt: TGCGCCAGCAAGGGGCCAGGGGTTGTTGTCACTGAAGCTTTCTTT

j_gene: TRBJ2-1
abundance: few
v_gene: TRBV10-3
d_gene: TRBD1
CDR3aa: CAISESTGLGNEQFF
CDR3nt: TGTGCCATCAGTGAGTCGACAGGGCTCGGCAATGAGCAGTTCTTC

j_gene: TRBJ2-7
abundance: NA
v_gene: TRBV6-6
d_gene: TRBD1
CDR3aa: CASSQKHGDRGAKAWSEQYF
CDR3nt: TGTGCCAGCAGTCAAAAGCATGGGGACAGGGGCGCAAAGGCCTGGTCCGAGCAGTACTTC

j_gene: TRBJ2-3
abundance: NA
v_gene: TRBV7-2
d_gene: NA
CDR3aa: CASSSPSSLTDTQYF
CDR3nt: TGTGCCAGCAGCTCTCCCTCTAGCCTCACAGATACGCAGTATTTT

j_gene: TRBJ1-1
abundance: NA
v_gene: TRBV11-3
d_gene: NA
CDR3aa: CASSFGGTSTEAFF
CDR3nt: TGTGCCAGCAGCTTCGGCGGGACTTCCACTGAAGCTTTCTTT

j_gene: TRBJ1-1
abundance: NA
v_gene: TRBV30
d_gene: NA
CDR3aa: CAWWDGGFTEAFF
CDR3nt: TGTGCCTGGTGGGACGGAGGGTTCACTGAAGCTTTCTTT

j_gene: TRBJ2-7
abundance: NA
v_gene: TRBV5-1
d_gene: NA
CDR3aa: CASSPPGGSYEQYF
CDR3nt: TGCGCCAGCAGCCCTCCCGGGGGATCCTACGAGCAGTACTTC

j_gene: TRBJ1-1
abundance: NA
v_gene: TRBV6-5
d_gene: TRBD1
CDR3aa: CATQGVNTEAFF
CDR3nt: TGTGCCACCCAGGGGGTAAACACTGAAGCTTTCTTT

j_gene: TRBJ2-7
abundance: NA
v_gene: TRBV6-2/TRBV6-3
d_gene: TRBD2
CDR3aa: CASSYSGVKAGSYEQYF
CDR3nt: TGTGCCAGCAGTTATTCCGGTGTTAAAGCGGGGTCCTACGAGCAGTACTTC

j_gene: TRBJ2-3
abundance: NA
v_gene: TRBV5-4
d_gene: TRBD2
CDR3aa: CASSSSGGGRTDTQYF
CDR3nt: TGTGCCAGCAGCAGCTCGGGGGGTGGGCGCACAGATACGCAGTATTTT

j_gene: TRBJ2-1
abundance: NA
v_gene: TRBV18
d_gene: TRBD1
CDR3aa: CASSPGTGDYNEQFF
CDR3nt: TGTGCCAGCTCACCCGGGACAGGGGATTACAATGAGCAGTTCTTC

j_gene: TRBJ1-1
abundance: NA
v_gene: TRBV5-1
d_gene: TRBD1
CDR3aa: CASSLGWDRGDAFF
CDR3nt: TGCGCCAGCAGCTTGGGTTGGGACAGGGGGGACGCTTTCTTT

j_gene: TRBJ1-4
abundance: NA
v_gene: TRBV19
d_gene: NA
CDR3aa: CASRTERANEKLFF
CDR3nt: TGTGCCAGTAGGACTGAGCGAGCTAATGAAAAACTGTTTTTT

j_gene: TRBJ1-6
abundance: once
v_gene: TRBV30
d_gene: TRBD1
CDR3aa: CAWATGTDYSPLHF
CDR3nt: TGTGCCTGGGCTACCGGGACAGACTATTCACCCCTCCACTTT

j_gene: TRBJ1-4
abundance: NA
v_gene: TRBV30
d_gene: TRBD1
CDR3aa: CACRQGSEKLFF
CDR3nt: TGTGCCTGCCGACAGGGGAGCGAAAAACTGTTTTTT

j_gene: TRBJ1-1
abundance: NA
v_gene: TRBV18
d_gene: NA
CDR3aa: CASSGQGGAFF
CDR3nt: TGTGCCAGCTCAGGGCAGGGAGGTGCTTTCTTT

j_gene: TRBJ2-7
abundance: NA
v_gene: TRBV28
d_gene: NA
CDR3aa: CASSYPGRGSYEQYF
CDR3nt: TGTGCCAGCAGCTACCCCGGTAGGGGGTCCTACGAGCAGTACTTC

j_gene: TRBJ2-1
abundance: NA
v_gene: TRBV21-1
d_gene: NA
CDR3aa: CASSSRGEYNEQFF
CDR3nt: TGTGCCAGCAGCTCGCGGGGGGAATACAATGAGCAGTTCTTC

j_gene: TRBJ1-5
abundance: NA
v_gene: TRBV19
d_gene: NA
CDR3aa: CASRPGPDRHSYSNQPQHF
CDR3nt: TGTGCCAGTAGACCAGGCCCCGACAGACATTCGTATAGCAATCAGCCCCAGCATTTT

j_gene: TRBJ2-7
abundance: NA
v_gene: TRBV18
d_gene: TRBD2
CDR3aa: CASSPPSGGLYEQYF
CDR3nt: TGTGCCAGCTCACCACCGAGCGGGGGGCTTTACGAGCAGTACTTC

j_gene: TRBJ1-3
abundance: NA
v_gene: TRBV7-2
d_gene: NA
CDR3aa: CASTPTVSGNTIYF
CDR3nt: TGTGCCAGCACCCCGACAGTCTCTGGAAACACCATATATTTT

j_gene: TRBJ2-2
abundance: NA
v_gene: TRBV5-1
d_gene: TRBD1
CDR3aa: CASSLGQGGTGELFF
CDR3nt: TGCGCCAGCAGCTTGGGACAGGGGGGCACCGGGGAGCTGTTTTTT

j_gene: TRBJ1-2
abundance: NA
v_gene: TRBV9
d_gene: TRBD1
CDR3aa: CASSSPGGKGYTF
CDR3nt: TGTGCCAGCAGCTCCCCAGGGGGCAAGGGCTACACCTTC

j_gene: TRBJ2-3
abundance: NA
v_gene: TRBV7-6
d_gene: TRBD2
CDR3aa: CASRPAGRGAQYF
CDR3nt: TGTGCCAGCAGGCCCGCAGGGCGGGGGGCGCAGTATTTT

j_gene: TRBJ2-5
abundance: NA
v_gene: TRBV5-6
d_gene: NA
CDR3aa: CASSLGRGTQYF
CDR3nt: TGTGCCAGCAGCTTGGGGAGGGGGACCCAGTACTTC

j_gene: TRBJ1-3
abundance: NA
v_gene: TRBV6-5
d_gene: TRBD1
CDR3aa: CASSNTGVRGNTIYF
CDR3nt: TGTGCCAGCAGTAATACAGGGGTCCGTGGAAACACCATATATTTT

j_gene: TRBJ1-2
abundance: NA
v_gene: TRBV5-4
d_gene: NA
CDR3aa: CASSLEEGYGYTF
CDR3nt: TGTGCCAGCAGCTTGGAGGAGGGTTATGGCTACACCTTC

j_gene: TRBJ1-1
abundance: NA
v_gene: TRBV13
d_gene: NA
CDR3aa: CASSLGRVAEAFF
CDR3nt: TGTGCCAGCAGCTTAGGCAGGGTGGCGGAAGCTTTCTTT

j_gene: TRBJ1-1
abundance: once
v_gene: TRBV12-3/TRBV12-4
d_gene: NA
CDR3aa: CASSLTEETEAFF
CDR3nt: TGTGCCAGCAGCCTGACAGAGGAGACTGAAGCTTTCTTT

j_gene: TRBJ2-3
abundance: once
v_gene: TRBV7-2
d_gene: TRBD2
CDR3aa: CASSLRWGGDTQYF
CDR3nt: TGTGCCAGCAGCTTGAGGTGGGGGGGAGATACGCAGTATTTT

j_gene: TRBJ2-3
abundance: NA
v_gene: TRBV7-2
d_gene: NA
CDR3aa: CASSLSGVSTDTQYF
CDR3nt: TGTGCCAGCAGCTTGTCGGGGGTTAGCACAGATACGCAGTATTTT

j_gene: TRBJ2-3
abundance: NA
v_gene: TRBV15
d_gene: TRBD2
CDR3aa: CATSRDPLAYTDTQYF
CDR3nt: TGTGCCACCAGCAGAGATCCACTAGCGTACACAGATACGCAGTATTTT